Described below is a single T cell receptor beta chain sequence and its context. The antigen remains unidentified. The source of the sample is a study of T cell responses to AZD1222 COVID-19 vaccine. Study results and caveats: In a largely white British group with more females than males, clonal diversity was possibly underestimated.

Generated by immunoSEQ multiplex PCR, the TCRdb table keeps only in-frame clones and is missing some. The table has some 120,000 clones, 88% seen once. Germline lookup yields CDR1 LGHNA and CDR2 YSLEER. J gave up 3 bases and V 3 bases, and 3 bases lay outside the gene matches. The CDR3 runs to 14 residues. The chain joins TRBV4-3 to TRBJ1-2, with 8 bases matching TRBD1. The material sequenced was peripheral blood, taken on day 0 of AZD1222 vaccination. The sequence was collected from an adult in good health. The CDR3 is CASSQETGDYGYTF. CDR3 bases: TGCGCCAGCAGCCAGGAGACAGGGGACTATGGCTACACCTTC.